These 29 T cell receptor beta chains came from one sample sequenced in a study of blood T cell repertoires in COVID-19. Only in-frame clones appear in the TCRdb table, and some are missing; sequencing was by immunoSEQ multiplex PCR. Of about 480,000 clones listed, about 91% are singletons. The sample was peripheral blood. These receptors were taken from a woman between 50 and 59 years old with COVID-19, enrolled during active disease.

The genes are TRBV18 and TRBJ1-1; TRBD1 is a possible D gene (6 bases). V shed 6 bases and J shed 3 bases, with 14 bases lying between them. Germline V gives CDR1 KGHSH, CDR2 LQKENI. The CDR3 is 14 residues long. The CDR3 DNA is TGTGCCAGCTCTCCGAGGGGGTTCGACACTGAAGCTTTCTTT. This codes for CASSPRGFDTEAFF. Complete variable domain (other parts from reference TRBV18 and TRBJ1-1): NAGVMQNPRHLVRRRGQEARLRCSPMKGHSHVYWYRQLPEEGLKFMVYLQKENIIDESGMPKERFSAEFPKEGPSILRIQQVVRGDSAAYFCASSPRGFDTEAFFGQGTRLTVV.

This sequence joins TRBV7-8 and TRBJ1-4; 9 nucleotides line up with TRBD1. Germline-derived CDR1 and CDR2 are SGHVS and FQNEAQ. V was pared by 0 bases and J by 8 bases, with 13 bases of the junction left unmatched. The CDR3 runs to 18 residues. The CDR3 region has the DNA TGTGCCAGCAGCTTAGCGTCCGGGTCGGGACAGGGTGGGGAAAAACTGTTTTTT. Protein: CASSLASGSGQGGEKLFF.

This chain joins TRBV5-6 and TRBJ1-2, with a tentative D call TRBD1 (6 bases). The CDR3 is 13 amino acids. V lost 5 bases, J lost 0 bases, and 8 bases lay in between. Per the germline V gene, CDR1 is SGHDT and CDR2 is YYEEEE. The chain's CDR3 is CASREGANYGYTF. CDR3 coding DNA: TGTGCCAGCAGAGAGGGGGCTAACTATGGCTACACCTTC.

The CDR3 spells CASSGQGINSPLHF. DNA for the CDR3: TGTGCCAGTAGTGGACAGGGGATTAATTCACCCCTCCACTTT. This sequence joins TRBV19 and TRBJ1-6, with 9 nucleotides matching TRBD1. Germline loops: CDR1 LNHDA, CDR2 SQIVND (reference sequence). There are 14 residues in the CDR3. V was clipped by 5 bases and J by 6 bases; unmatched bases: 2.

The CDR3 DNA reads TGTGCCAGCAGTACAGGGGGCGGCAATCAGCCCCAGCATTTT. Its translation is CASSTGGGNQPQHF. The chain recombines TRBV6-5 with TRBJ1-5, with TRBD1 identical over 9 bases. CDR1 and CDR2 from the germline V gene are MNHEY and SVGAGI. Trimming removed 5 bases from V and 2 bases from J; junction bases left unmatched: 1. This CDR3 is built from 14 residues.

This chain connects TRBV2 to TRBJ1-2; a possible D gene is TRBD1 (5 bases). The CDR3 is made up of 15 amino acids. The germline V and J ends were trimmed by 1 base and 0 bases, with 9 bases remaining between them. Germline V gene data show CDR1 as SNHLY and CDR2 as FYNNEI. CDR3 loop: CASSEVTVTNYGYTF. The CDR3 DNA follows: TGTGCCAGCAGTGAAGTGACAGTGACTAACTATGGCTACACCTTC.

The sample holds a few counts of this clone. The J gene is TRBJ1-1, the V gene TRBV5-1; D is undetermined. V was pared by 4 bases and J by 4 bases, with 17 bases between. Germline assignment: CDR1 SGHRS and CDR2 YFSETQ. The CDR3 length is 15 residues. CDR3 loop: CASSPEGVRFTEAFF. The CDR3 bases are TGCGCCAGCAGCCCGGAAGGAGTGAGGTTCACTGAAGCTTTCTTT.

The rearrangement joins TRBV9 to TRBJ1-2, with TRBD1 matching over 8 bases. V lost 3 bases and J lost 6; bases outside the gene matches: 10. From germline, CDR1 is SGDLS and CDR2 YYNGEE. The CDR3 extends over 15 amino acids. Here the CDR3 reads CASSGRDRLKNGYTF. In DNA, the CDR3 is TGTGCCAGCAGCGGTCGGGACAGGCTAAAAAATGGCTACACCTTC.

This sequence joins TRBV6-2 or TRBV6-3 and TRBJ1-5; D is ambiguous. In germline, CDR1 is MNHEY, CDR2 SVGEGT. Deletions cut 3 bases from V and 5 bases from J, with 8 bases between. CDR3 length: 13 residues. The CDR3 region is CASSYSPDQPQHF. The CDR3, as DNA: TGTGCCAGCAGTTATAGTCCGGATCAGCCCCAGCATTTT.

CDR3 sequence: CASSRPDYSTEAFF. In DNA form, the CDR3 reads TGTGCCAGCAGTCGACCGGACTACTCGACTGAAGCTTTCTTT. The genes are TRBV6-5 and TRBJ1-1; no reliable D call. Germline lookup yields CDR1 MNHEY and CDR2 SVGAGI. Trimming pared 5 bases from V and 5 bases from J, leaving 15 bases between. This CDR3 comprises 14 residues.

The chain couples TRBV6-5 to TRBJ1-1; the D is unclear. Trimming took off 0 bases at V and 8 bases at J, with 10 bases between the two ends. Germline CDR1 is MNHEY and CDR2 is SVGAGI. The CDR3 is 13 residues long. In DNA, the CDR3 is TGTGCCAGCAGTTACTCGGAAGAGGCCGAAGCTTTCTTT. It is translated as CASSYSEEAEAFF.

The chain carries TRBV18 and TRBJ1-1; tentative D call: TRBD1 (5 bases). V lost 3 bases, J lost 0 bases, and 20 bases lay in between. This CDR3 spans 18 amino acids. Germline CDR1 KGHSH, CDR2 LQKENI. The CDR3 loop is CASSPQRSGVSMNTEAFF. The CDR3 DNA reads as TGTGCCAGCTCACCCCAACGGTCGGGGGTATCGATGAACACTGAAGCTTTCTTT.

The rearrangement links TRBV11-3 to TRBJ2-1, with D maybe TRBD2 (6 bases). The CDR3 has 14 amino acids. The ends were cut back, 6 bases at V and 9 bases at J, with 18 bases in the middle. Germline lookup yields CDR1 SGHNT and CDR2 YENEEA. The CDR3 nucleotides are TGTGCCAGCAGTCCGCCGGGCGGGGAGAGTGAGCAGTTCTTC. Its protein is CASSPPGGESEQFF. The full variable domain, its missing parts supplied by reference TRBV11-3 and TRBJ2-1, is EAGVVQSPRYKIIEKKQPVAFWCNPISGHNTLYWYLQNLGQGPELLIRYENEEAVDDSQLPKDRFSAERLKGVDSTLKIQPAELGDSAVYLCASSPPGGESEQFFGPGTRLTVL.

The J gene is TRBJ2-4, the V gene TRBV4-2; possible D gene TRBD1, 5 bases. The germline CDR1 and CDR2 sequences are LGHNA and YNFKEQ. The CDR3 spans 15 residues. V was shortened by 0 bases and J by 7 bases, with 13 bases between the two germline ends. This chain's CDR3 is CASSQDPQGVNIQYF. The DNA of the CDR3 is TGTGCCAGCAGCCAAGACCCGCAGGGTGTCAACATTCAGTACTTC.

The table lists this clone with a few counts. V is TRBV25-1 and J is TRBJ2-2; D may be TRBD1 (6 bases). The CDR3 length is 16 residues. Trimming shortened V by 4 bases and J by 6 bases, and 18 bases separated the two germline ends. Germline loops: CDR1 MGHDK, CDR2 SYGVNS. CDR3: CASSGRTADVAGELFF. The CDR3 DNA is TGTGCCAGCAGTGGGCGGACAGCCGATGTAGCCGGGGAGCTGTTTTTT.

The chain uses TRBV11-2 and TRBJ2-5; 7 bases align to TRBD1. The junction had 9 bases not matched to a gene; V was cut back by 7 bases and J by 1 base. CDR3 length equals 15 residues. The germline CDR1 and CDR2 sequences are SGHAT and FQNNGV. The CDR3 bases are TGTGCCAGCACGACGGGACAGTCGTTCCAAGAGACCCAGTACTTC. Residues: CASTTGQSFQETQYF.

The chain employs TRBV3-1 (or the pseudogene TRBV3-2) and TRBJ1-2; D is possibly TRBD1 (5 bases). V shed 4 bases and J shed 4 bases, with 13 bases lying between them. The CDR3 contains 14 residues. Germline lookup yields CDR1 LGHDT and CDR2 YNNKEL (reference sequence). CDR3: CASSPQEGFYGYTF. Here the CDR3 DNA reads TGTGCCAGCAGCCCCCAGGAGGGGTTCTATGGCTACACCTTC.

V and J are TRBV27 and TRBJ2-7; 7 bases fit TRBD2. The CDR3 covers 14 residues. Germline V gene lookup returns CDR1 MNHEY and CDR2 SMNVEV (reference sequence). V trimming: 8 bases; J trimming: 0 bases; junction bases outside the gene matches: 7. The CDR3 DNA reads TGTGCCAGCGCCCTCGGGGGGTTCTCCTACGAGCAGTACTTC. Encoded protein: CASALGGFSYEQYF.

This clone was recorded a few times. CDR3 region: CASSLGGARYEQFF. As DNA, the CDR3 is TGTGCCAGCAGTTTAGGGGGGGCCAGGTATGAGCAGTTCTTC. The gene calls are TRBV27 and TRBJ2-1; tentatively, D is TRBD2 (7 bases). The CDR3 has 14 residues. Per the germline V gene, CDR1 is MNHEY and CDR2 is SMNVEV (reference sequence). Trimming shortened V by 2 bases and J by 8 bases, and 13 bases separated the two germline ends.

The chain employs TRBV29-1 and TRBJ1-4, with 7 positions matching TRBD1. V was clipped by 4 bases and J by 2 bases; unmatched bases: 7. Germline V CDR1 and CDR2: SQVTM, ANQGSEA. The CDR3 consists of 15 residues. The DNA of the CDR3 is TGCAGCGTTGCGGGAGGGGGCAGTACTAATGAAAAACTGTTTTTT. Protein product: CSVAGGGSTNEKLFF.

The J gene is TRBJ1-5, the V gene TRBV7-9; D uncertain. This CDR3 is built from 13 residues. Trimming cost V 5 bases and J 4 bases, with 9 bases left between them. Germline CDR1 is SEHNR and CDR2 is FQNEAQ (reference sequence). Here the CDR3 reads CASSPDGNQPQHF. In DNA form, the CDR3 reads TGTGCCAGCAGCCCTGACGGGAATCAGCCCCAGCATTTT. The full variable domain, completed using reference TRBV7-9 and TRBJ1-5, is DTGVSQNPRHKITKRGQNVTFRCDPISEHNRLYWYRQTLGQGPEFLTYFQNEAQLEKSRLLSDRFSAERPKGSFSTLEIQRTEQGDSAMYLCASSPDGNQPQHFGDGTRLSIL.

The chain combines TRBV2 with TRBJ1-1; D perhaps matches TRBD1 (6 bases). Trimming left V 8 bases short and J 6 bases short, with 22 bases between. The CDR3 runs 15 residues. CDR1 and CDR2 (germline): SNHLY, FYNNEI. The CDR3 sequence: CASLLRQGIGAEAFF. The DNA for the CDR3 is TGTGCCAGCCTTTTACGCCAGGGGATAGGTGCTGAAGCTTTCTTT.

This chain uses TRBV18 with TRBJ1-1; D perhaps matches TRBD1 (6 bases). Germline V gene data show CDR1 as KGHSH and CDR2 as LQKENI. V shed 5 bases and J shed 3 bases, with 16 bases lying between them. The CDR3 contains 15 residues. The CDR3 region has the DNA TGTGCCAGCTCAACCACAGGGTCGAGGGACACTGAAGCTTTCTTT. This encodes CASSTTGSRDTEAFF.

This rearrangement joins TRBV15 to TRBJ1-3, with D possibly matching TRBD1 (5 bases). CDR1 and CDR2 (germline): LNHNV, YYDKDF (reference sequence). The CDR3 is made up of 15 amino acids. Trimming left V 9 bases short and J 3 bases short, with 18 bases between. CDR3 coding DNA: TGTGCCACGACCCTGGGGGGGGATAATGGAAACACCATATATTTT. This translates into CATTLGGDNGNTIYF. Using reference TRBV15 and TRBJ1-3 for the parts outside the CDR3, the full variable domain is DAMVIQNPRYQVTQFGKPVTLSCSQTLNHNVMYWYQQKSSQAPKLLFHYYDKDFNNEADTPDNFQSRRPNTSFCFLDIRSPGLGDTAMYLCATTLGGDNGNTIYFGEGSWLTVV.

The gene calls are TRBV6-6 and TRBJ1-3; the match to TRBD1 covers 7 bases. V was clipped by 7 bases and J by 4 bases; unmatched bases: 10. The CDR3 extends over 15 amino acids. Germline loops: CDR1 MNHNY, CDR2 SVGAGI (reference sequence). The CDR3 region is CASTDRQGSGNTIYF. DNA for the CDR3: TGTGCCAGCACCGATCGACAGGGATCAGGAAACACCATATATTTT.

This clone was counted once. The chain employs TRBV6-5 and TRBJ1-2, with D possibly being TRBD1 (5 bases). The CDR3 length is 14 residues. CDR1 and CDR2 (germline): MNHEY, SVGAGI. V was shortened by 6 bases and J by 4 bases, with 15 bases between the two germline ends. CDR3 in amino acids: CASRPPGGAYGYTF. In nucleotides, the CDR3 is TGTGCCAGCAGACCCCCGGGAGGGGCCTATGGCTACACCTTC.

The rearrangement links TRBV2 to TRBJ1-2; D gene uncertain. The CDR3 consists of 13 residues. V was shortened by 9 bases and J by 4 bases, with 15 bases between the two germline ends. Germline CDR1 SNHLY, CDR2 FYNNEI. The CDR3, as DNA: TGTGCCAGTGGCGCAGGCCTCGGCTATGGCTACACCTTC. The encoded protein is CASGAGLGYGYTF.

This rearrangement joins TRBV3-1 (or the pseudogene TRBV3-2) to TRBJ2-7; D possibly corresponds to TRBD1 (5 bases). Trimming pared 4 bases from V and 3 bases from J, leaving 10 bases between. The CDR3 has 13 residues. Looked up from germline, CDR1 is LGHDT and CDR2 is YNNKEL (reference sequence). For the CDR3, the DNA is TGTGCCAGCAGCCCCGACAGCCTCTACGAGCAGTACTTC. Protein: CASSPDSLYEQYF.

The CDR3 region has the DNA TGTGCCAGCAGTTTAATGGTAGCGGGGGTCAATGAGCAGTTCTTC. It translates to CASSLMVAGVNEQFF. The chain carries TRBV27 and TRBJ2-1, with TRBD2 identical over 9 bases. Per germline, CDR1 MNHEY and CDR2 SMNVEV (reference sequence). This CDR3 is 15 amino acids long. J gave up 6 bases and V 2 bases, and 5 bases lay outside the gene matches.